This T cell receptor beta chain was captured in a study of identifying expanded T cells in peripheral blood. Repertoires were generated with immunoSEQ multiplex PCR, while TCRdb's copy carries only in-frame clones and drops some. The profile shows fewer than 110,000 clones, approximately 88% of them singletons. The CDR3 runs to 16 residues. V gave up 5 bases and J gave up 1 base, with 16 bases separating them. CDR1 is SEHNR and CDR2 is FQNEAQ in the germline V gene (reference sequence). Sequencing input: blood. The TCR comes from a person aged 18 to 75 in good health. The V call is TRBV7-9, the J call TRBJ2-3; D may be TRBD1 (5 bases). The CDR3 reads CASSHPQGVGTDTQYF. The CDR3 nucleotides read TGTGCCAGCAGCCACCCTCAAGGGGTGGGCACAGATACGCAGTATTTT.